This TCR beta chain originates from a study of shared clonotypes between healthy human individuals. Regarding the study as a whole: Researchers sampled only blood; tissue repertoires likely differ.

Only in-frame clones appear in the TCRdb table, and some are missing; sequencing was by immunoSEQ multiplex PCR. The table has fewer than 600,000 clones, around 77% seen once; the top ten hold 12%. The healthy adult donors were HIV-negative and reported no recent acute infections or vaccinations. As to this clone: The antigen remains undetermined.

The CDR3 is made up of 17 amino acids. Germline loops: CDR1 MDHEN, CDR2 SYDVKM. Trimming took off 5 bases at V and 7 bases at J, with 23 bases between the two ends. The J gene is TRBJ2-2, the V gene TRBV28; D assignment may be TRBD1 or TRBD2 (5 bases each). The TCR was taken from a woman aged 40 to 50 in good health. Some clones in this sample may be carry-over from other donors' samples. Material: PBMCs. The CDR3 loop reads CASSPLPGTAESGELFF. As DNA, the CDR3 is TGTGCCAGCAGTCCCCTCCCCGGGACCGCGGAGAGCGGGGAGCTGTTTTTT.